Below, 6 T cell receptor beta chains from the same sample are listed, as sequenced in a study of CD8 T cells in ankylosing spondylitis (dated by TCRdb to the late 2010s). What the study reported, not specific to this receptor: Blood from ankylosing spondylitis patients appeared to be characterized by a TCR beta motif composed of about eight highly homologous amino acid variants.

Libraries were prepared through 5' RACE. TCRdb lists the instrument as Illumina HiSeq 2500. The public reads were reprocessed in TCRdb via fastp at Q25 and MiXCR, keeping in-frame beta chains. Records with the same CDR3 protein are collapsed into one entry carrying the most frequent genes and DNA. The sample table holds around 890,000 distinct CDR3 sequences, of which approximately 12% were seen once. The top ten clonotypes cover approximately 0.5% of the sample. These receptors have no identified antigens. The sample consisted of blood, either unsorted or a sorted T cell fraction (not recorded which). Source of these receptors: a male donor with ankylosing spondylitis.

The sample holds a few counts of this clonotype. The chain recombines TRBV28 with TRBJ2-1; 10 bases are shared with TRBD2. This CDR3 contains 15 residues. V shed 5 bases, J shed 7 bases, and the junction held 8 bases outside the gene matches. The V gene's germline CDR1 is MDHEN and CDR2 SYDVKM. CDR3 amino acids: CASSPSGRGWNEQFF. The CDR3 coding sequence is TGTGCCAGCAGTCCTAGCGGGAGAGGTTGGAATGAGCAGTTCTTC.

This clonotype showed up many times. This chain uses TRBV20-1 with TRBJ1-1; 9 bases map to TRBD1. The J segment lost 0 bases and the V segment lost 6 bases, leaving 11 bases of the junction unmatched. The CDR3 totals 16 residues. Germline assignment: CDR1 DFQATT and CDR2 SNEGSKA (reference sequence). The CDR3 DNA sequence: TGCAGTGCACGGGGACAGGGAATTACCATGAACACTGAAGCTTTCTTT. This gives the protein CSARGQGITMNTEAFF.

This clonotype was detected many times. The rearrangement links TRBV20-1 to TRBJ1-4; no clear D. Trimming took 4 bases from V and 0 from J, leaving 9 bases between them. The V gene's germline CDR1 is DFQATT and CDR2 SNEGSKA (reference sequence). The CDR3 runs to 14 residues. The CDR3 region is CSAMGSATNEKLFF. CDR3 coding DNA: TGCAGTGCTATGGGGTCTGCAACTAATGAAAAACTGTTTTTT.

This clonotype occurred a few times. This chain joins TRBV20-1 and TRBJ2-2, with a possible D match to TRBD1 (5 bases). The CDR3 is made up of 14 amino acids. Trimming shortened V by 1 base and J by 1 base, and 7 bases separated the two germline ends. Per the germline V gene, CDR1 is DFQATT and CDR2 is SNEGSKA (reference sequence). The CDR3 spells CSARAQGNTGELFF. Here the CDR3 DNA reads TGCAGTGCTAGAGCCCAGGGGAACACCGGGGAGCTGTTTTTT.

The gene calls are TRBV5-1 and TRBJ1-1; no definite D call. V was clipped by 1 base and J by 1 base, with 8 bases between them. Per the germline V gene, CDR1 is SGHRS and CDR2 is YFSETQ. This CDR3 is built from 14 residues. The CDR3 reads CASSLMPRNTEAFF. The CDR3 DNA sequence: TGCGCCAGCAGCTTGATGCCCAGGAACACTGAAGCTTTCTTT.

The J gene is TRBJ1-2, the V gene TRBV11-2, with a tentative D call TRBD1 (5 bases). The V end was cut by 2 bases, the J end by 2 bases, with 12 bases between. The CDR3 sequence is 15 residues long. The germline V gene encodes CDR1 SGHAT and CDR2 FQNNGV. The chain's CDR3 is CASSLSYGANYGYTF. The CDR3 DNA sequence: TGTGCCAGCAGCTTATCTTATGGGGCGAACTATGGCTACACCTTC.